These T cell receptor beta chains were read from a single sample in a study of cytomegalovirus exposure and HLA in healthy donors. Produced via immunoSEQ multiplex PCR; TCRdb's table is partial and in-frame only. The table records around 99,000 clones, more than 65% of them present only once. Sequenced material: PBMCs. The source is a male donor in good health and CMV-seronegative. CDR3s include the opening cysteine and the closing phenylalanine or tryptophan. A D gene is named only where the DNA matches it firmly. Size values are once, few and many counts, or a class for expanded clones, and some rows have none.

D gene,clone size,V gene,J gene,CDR3 DNA,CDR3 protein
-,once,TRBV29-1,TRBJ2-1,TGCAGCGTTGTGACACGTAACAATGAGCAGTTCTTC,CSVVTRNNEQFF
TRBD2,-,TRBV4-1,TRBJ2-7,TGCGCCAGCAGCCAAGCGGGGACTAGCGGCTACGAGCAGTACTTC,CASSQAGTSGYEQYF
-,few,TRBV6-1,TRBJ2-7,TGTGCCAGCAGTGAAGGATACACCTACGAGCAGTACTTC,CASSEGYTYEQYF
TRBD2,-,TRBV14,TRBJ2-5,TGTGCCAGCAGCCAAGGGTTGGGAGCGGGAGGAGAGACCCAGTACTTC,CASSQGLGAGGETQYF
-,-,TRBV18,TRBJ2-3,TGTGCCAGCTCCCCATTCCGGGATAGGAGCACAGATACGCAGTATTTT,CASSPFRDRSTDTQYF
-,-,TRBV7-2,TRBJ1-1,TGTGCCAGCAGCGGAGGGCGGATGGGGGGGAACACTGAAGCTTTCTTT,CASSGGRMGGNTEAFF
TRBD2,-,TRBV11-2,TRBJ2-7,TGTGCCAGCAGCTTTGAGCGGGGACCCTACGAGCAGTACTTC,CASSFERGPYEQYF
-,-,TRBV6-1,TRBJ2-7,TGTGCCAGCGAGAAAGTGGGAGGGGGCTACGAGCAGTACTTC,CASEKVGGGYEQYF
-,-,TRBV6-5,TRBJ1-3,TGTGCCAGCAGTTACTCGAGGCAGCTGGGAAACACCATATATTTT,CASSYSRQLGNTIYF
TRBD2,few,TRBV11-2,TRBJ2-1,TGTGCCAGCAGCTTAGGGGGACTAGCGGGAGTCAATGAGCAGTTCTTC,CASSLGGLAGVNEQFF
-,-,TRBV30,TRBJ2-7,TGTGCTTTGAGACGCAGGGACTCCTACGAGCAGTACTTC,CALRRRDSYEQYF
TRBD1,once,TRBV19,TRBJ1-4,TGTGCCAGTACCAGGGACAGTCTTTACGAAAAACTGTTTTTT,CASTRDSLYEKLFF
-,-,TRBV11-2,TRBJ1-5,TGTGCCAGCAGCATTAGAAGGGCGAGGGGCAATCAGCCCCAGCATTTT,CASSIRRARGNQPQHF
TRBD2,few,TRBV10-3,TRBJ2-2,TGTGCCATCAGTAGCGGGAGGAGCACCGGGGAGCTGTTTTTT,CAISSGRSTGELFF
TRBD1,-,TRBV15,TRBJ2-1,TGTGCCACCAGCAGAGGCCCCGGGACAGAGGGGAACAATGAGCAGTTCTTC,CATSRGPGTEGNNEQFF
-,-,TRBV9,TRBJ1-1,TGTGCCAGCAGCGTAGATACAGGGACGAACACTGAAGCTTTCTTT,CASSVDTGTNTEAFF
-,-,TRBV27,TRBJ1-3,TGTGCCAGCAGTCGCTCATTTCCAGGGTCCGGAAACACCATATATTTT,CASSRSFPGSGNTIYF
-,once,TRBV6-5,TRBJ2-5,TGTGCCAGCAGTTGGGGGGACCAAGAGACCCAGTACTTC,CASSWGDQETQYF
TRBD1,-,TRBV5-3,TRBJ2-1,TGTGCCAGAAGCTTCCGGGACAGGAAGAACGACAATGAGCAGTTCTTC,CARSFRDRKNDNEQFF
-,once,TRBV5-1,TRBJ2-7,TGCGCCAGCAGCTTGGGGGAGAGGTACTACGAGCAGTACTTC,CASSLGERYYEQYF
TRBD2,-,TRBV6-5,TRBJ2-1,TGTGCCAGCAGCCGAACTAGCGGGAAGGGCGATGAGCAGTTCTTC,CASSRTSGKGDEQFF
-,few,TRBV4-2,TRBJ2-7,TGTGCCAGCAGCCTAGGGGTGGACGAGCAGTACTTC,CASSLGVDEQYF
-,-,TRBV28,TRBJ2-7,TGTGCCAGCAGTTTTCCCCCGCAGGAGGGCTACGAGCAGTACTTC,CASSFPPQEGYEQYF
TRBD1,few,TRBV2,TRBJ1-1,TGTGCCAGCAGTGAAGCAGGGAACAGGGGATACACTGAAGCTTTCTTT,CASSEAGNRGYTEAFF
TRBD1,-,TRBV4-2,TRBJ2-5,TGTGCCAGCAGCCAAGAGACCCCGGACAGGCAAGAGACCCAGTACTTC,CASSQETPDRQETQYF
TRBD2,once,TRBV28,TRBJ2-7,TGTGCCAGCAGTTCATCCGGGACTAGTTCCTACGAGCAGTACTTC,CASSSSGTSSYEQYF
-,-,TRBV9,TRBJ1-3,TGTGCCGGCAGCGTAGAGAAATTAAGGCAGGGTGGAAACACCATATATTTT,CAGSVEKLRQGGNTIYF
-,-,TRBV5-4,TRBJ1-3,TGTGCCAGCAGCCCAGGGTATTACGGAAACACCATATATTTT,CASSPGYYGNTIYF
TRBD1,-,TRBV7-8,TRBJ2-7,TGTGCCAGCAGCCCGGACAGGGCCTCCTACGAGCAGTACTTC,CASSPDRASYEQYF
-,few,TRBV29-1,TRBJ2-7,TGCAGCGTTGGTGCAGGTAGCTCCTACGAGCAGTACTTC,CSVGAGSSYEQYF
TRBD2,-,TRBV5-1,TRBJ2-2,TGCGCCAGCAGCTTGGAAGCGGGAGGTACCGGGGAGCTGTTTTTT,CASSLEAGGTGELFF
-,-,TRBV5-1,TRBJ1-1,TGCGCCAGCAGCAGTCCAGGGGTGGCGAACACTGAAGCTTTCTTT,CASSSPGVANTEAFF
-,-,TRBV5-1,TRBJ2-5,TGCGCCAGCAGCCTCCGTGGCCCCAAGGAGACCCAGTACTTC,CASSLRGPKETQYF
-,-,TRBV9,TRBJ1-1,TGTGCCAGCAGCGCCGAACCGGGTGCCCGGACAGTGAACACTGAAGCTTTCTTT,CASSAEPGARTVNTEAFF
TRBD2,-,TRBV7-9,TRBJ2-7,TGTGCCAGCAGCTCATCCGGGGGGGAAGGTGACGAGCAGTACTTC,CASSSSGGEGDEQYF
-,-,TRBV7-2,TRBJ1-5,TGTGCCAGCAGCCCCGATCCAGGGTTAGGTCAGCCCCAGCATTTT,CASSPDPGLGQPQHF
TRBD1,-,TRBV29-1,TRBJ1-3,TGCAGCGTTGGAGGGGACAGGGGGACGAACACCATATATTTT,CSVGGDRGTNTIYF
TRBD2,-,TRBV7-2,TRBJ2-1,TGTGCCAGCAGACGGACTAGCGGGAGGCCCTACAATGAGCAGTTCTTC,CASRRTSGRPYNEQFF
TRBD1,-,TRBV18,TRBJ2-2,TGTGCCAGCTCCCAGCGACAGGGGAGTGGCACCGGGGAGCTGTTTTTT,CASSQRQGSGTGELFF
TRBD1,-,TRBV5-1,TRBJ1-1,TGCGCCAGCAGGATGGACAGGGACACTGAAGCTTTCTTT,CASRMDRDTEAFF
TRBD1,-,TRBV28,TRBJ1-2,TGTGCCAGCAGTCACAGGGGGCAGCATGGCTACACCTTC,CASSHRGQHGYTF
-,-,TRBV18,TRBJ2-5,TGTGCCAGCTCACCACCGGGCAGGGGAGAGACCCAGTACTTC,CASSPPGRGETQYF
TRBD2,-,TRBV7-9,TRBJ2-1,TGTGCCAGCAGCTTTAGCGGGAGGGCCGTTGAGCAGTTCTTC,CASSFSGRAVEQFF
-,few,TRBV6-5,TRBJ1-1,TGTGCCAGCAGTCCCATCGACAGTTATTTCTCTGAAGCTTTCTTT,CASSPIDSYFSEAFF
TRBD1,-,TRBV5-1,TRBJ2-7,TGCGCCACCAAAGGGGGGACAGGAGACGAGCAGTACTTC,CATKGGTGDEQYF
TRBD1,-,TRBV15,TRBJ1-5,TGTGCCAATTATTGCTCGACAGGGTTCGAGCCCCAGCATTTT,CANYCSTGFEPQHF
TRBD2,-,TRBV5-1,TRBJ2-5,TGCGCCAGCAGAATTAGCGGGTCCTTAGAGACCCAGTACTTC,CASRISGSLETQYF
-,once,TRBV2,TRBJ1-1,TGTGCCAGCAGTGACGGACAGCACACTGAAGCTTTCTTT,CASSDGQHTEAFF
-,once,TRBV20-1,TRBJ2-7,TGCAGTGCTCCGATAAACGAGCGGTACTTC,CSAPINERYF